Here is one T cell receptor (beta chain) with its context. Its target is not known. TCRdb called the 5' RACE reads again in MiXCR, with one record for every CDR3 protein. Among some 300,000 distinct CDR3 sequences listed, around 20% were seen once. The data were obtained in a study of CD8 T cells in ankylosing spondylitis. Study observations and caveats: It appeared that ankylosing spondylitis blood was characterized by a TCR beta motif of several highly homologous variants. Significant enrichment of disease-linked clones was reportedly seen in matched ankylosing spondylitis synovial fluid.

Trimming removed 5 bases at V and 0 bases at J, with 17 bases between. The CDR3 spans 15 residues. Germline V CDR1 and CDR2: DFQATT, SNEGSKA (reference sequence). This receptor was taken from a female donor with ankylosing spondylitis or in good health (not recorded which). This chain connects TRBV20-1 to TRBJ2-7; D is possibly TRBD2 (6 bases). Source material: blood, either unsorted or a sorted T cell fraction (not recorded which). CDR3 nucleotide sequence: TGCAGTGCTCACCGCAGCGGGCCCAGCTCCTACGAGCAGTACTTC. Translation gives CSAHRSGPSSYEQYF.